Each of the 13 T cell receptor beta chains below was sequenced from the same sample in a study of control samples from healthy donors and cancer patients. This table comes from immunoSEQ multiplex PCR, and its TCRdb copy is limited to in-frame clones, with some not included. This table has around 42,000 clones, over 65% appearing once. What was sequenced was blood. Receptors were obtained from a man in his sixties in good health.

CDR3 nucleotides: TGTGCCAGCAGTCCCTCTCTAAACCCTGAAGCTTTCTTT. As protein: CASSPSLNPEAFF. The chain has TRBV28 and TRBJ1-1, with D uncertain. The CDR3 has 13 amino acids. V shed 5 bases and J shed 6 bases, with 13 bases lying between them. The germline V gene encodes CDR1 MDHEN and CDR2 SYDVKM. Full variable domain (outside the CDR3, taken from reference TRBV28 and TRBJ1-1): DVKVTQSSRYLVKRTGEKVFLECVQDMDHENMFWYRQDPGLGLRLIYFSYDVKMKEKGDIPEGYSVSREKKERFSLILESASTNQTSMYLCASSPSLNPEAFFGQGTRLTVV.

The rearrangement links TRBV7-2 to TRBJ2-3; D is unclear. Germline-derived CDR1 and CDR2 are SGHTA and FQGNSA. This CDR3 has 15 residues. The V gene lost 1 base and the J gene lost 1 base, with 9 bases spanning the gap. CDR3 bases: TGTGCCAGCAGCTTAGTATGGGGTGGCACAGATACGCAGTATTTT. Its translation is CASSLVWGGTDTQYF. Combining the CDR3 with reference TRBV7-2 and TRBJ2-3 gives the whole variable domain GAGVSQSPSNKVTEKGKDVELRCDPISGHTALYWYRQSLGQGLEFLIYFQGNSAPDKSGLPSDRFSAERTGGSVSTLTIQRTQQEDSAVYLCASSLVWGGTDTQYFGPGTRLTVL.

By share, this clone counts as medium-sized (0.01 to 0.1%). V gene TRBV6-6 combines with J gene TRBJ1-1, with D unclear. The V and J ends lost 2 bases and 1 base respectively, with 8 bases between them. Germline values: CDR1 MNHNY, CDR2 SVGAGI (reference sequence). The CDR3 spans 14 residues. CDR3 sequence reads: CASSYRGPNTEAFF. The CDR3 bases are TGTGCCAGCAGTTACCGGGGTCCGAACACTGAAGCTTTCTTT.

The chain combines TRBV18 with TRBJ2-7; 7 bases match TRBD1. This CDR3 region has 15 residues. J lost 2 bases, V lost 2 bases, and 6 bases had no gene match. CDR1 and CDR2 from the germline V gene are KGHSH and LQKENI. CDR3 nucleotides: TGTGCCAGCTCACCAACCAGGGGACAGCCCTACGAGCAGTACTTC. Protein product: CASSPTRGQPYEQYF.

The chain recombines TRBV6-1 with TRBJ1-2; D possibly corresponds to TRBD1 (6 bases). In germline, CDR1 is MNHNS, CDR2 SASEGT. Trimming took off 3 bases at V and 5 bases at J, with 7 bases between the two ends. This CDR3 spans 12 amino acids. Here the CDR3 DNA reads TGTGCCAGCAGTGATCAGGGGTATGGCTACACCTTC. Protein product: CASSDQGYGYTF.

The CDR3 DNA follows: TGTGCCAGCAAAGTCGCGAACACCGGGGAGCTGTTTTTT. Amino acids: CASKVANTGELFF. V is TRBV25-1 and J is TRBJ2-2, with D uncertain. This CDR3 is built from 13 residues. Germline-derived CDR1 and CDR2 are MGHDK and SYGVNS. Deletions cut 7 bases from V and 0 bases from J, with 6 bases between.

This clone was observed a single time. This chain uses TRBV7-8 with TRBJ1-2, with 7 bases aligning to TRBD1. The CDR3 is 16 residues long. The V and J ends lost 1 base and 2 bases, in that order; junction bases with no gene match: 7. The germline V gene encodes CDR1 SGHVS and CDR2 FQNEAQ. CDR3 amino acids: CASSLGATGLNYGYTF. The CDR3 DNA reads TGTGCCAGCAGCTTAGGAGCGACAGGGCTAAACTATGGCTACACCTTC.

The chain employs TRBV28 and TRBJ1-2, with D perhaps matching TRBD1 (5 bases). Germline V gives CDR1 MDHEN, CDR2 SYDVKM. This CDR3 is 12 amino acids long. Trimming left V 6 bases short and J 3 bases short, with 8 bases between. CDR3 coding DNA: TGTGCCAGCAGGCCAGGGTACTATGGCTACACCTTC. Protein: CASRPGYYGYTF.

This rearrangement joins TRBV4-3 to TRBJ2-7, with D uncertain. CDR1 and CDR2 from the germline V gene are LGHNA and YSLEER. V lost 0 bases to trimming and J lost 5 bases, with 8 bases between them. There are 13 residues in the CDR3. Here the CDR3 reads CASSQDLTDEQYF. The CDR3 region has the DNA TGCGCCAGCAGCCAAGATCTTACGGACGAGCAGTACTTC.

The CDR3 nucleotides are TGTGCCAGCAGTGGGGGATGGAGGGCTGGTGATCAGCCCCAGCATTTT. This translates into CASSGGWRAGDQPQHF. The genes are TRBV28 and TRBJ1-5; possible D gene TRBD1, 5 bases. The CDR3 has 16 amino acids. With 5 bases removed from V and 5 bases from J, the gap between germline ends came to 19 bases. CDR1 MDHEN and CDR2 SYDVKM come from the germline V gene.

The chain links TRBV18 to TRBJ2-5, with D uncertain. Looked up from germline, CDR1 is KGHSH and CDR2 is LQKENI. This CDR3 has 13 amino acids. The ends were cut back, 3 bases at V and 5 bases at J, with 10 bases in the middle. The CDR3 sequence is CASSPGRVETQYF. For the CDR3, the DNA is TGTGCCAGCTCACCGGGAAGGGTCGAGACCCAGTACTTC.

V usage is TRBV27 and J usage is TRBJ1-6; D is ambiguous. Germline CDR1 and CDR2: MNHEY and SMNVEV (reference sequence). The V gene lost 4 bases and the J gene lost 8 bases, with 9 bases spanning the gap. The CDR3 consists of 13 residues. The CDR3 region is CASSSRLYSPLHF. The DNA of the CDR3 is TGTGCCAGCAGTTCTAGATTATATTCACCCCTCCACTTT.

The chain combines TRBV19 with TRBJ2-1; 7 positions agree with TRBD2. The junction had 2 bases not matched to a gene; V was cut back by 5 bases and J by 4 bases. CDR3 length equals 13 residues. In germline, CDR1 is LNHDA, CDR2 SQIVND (reference sequence). CDR3 nucleotides: TGTGCCAGTAGTCGCGGGGGTTACAATGAGCAGTTCTTC. The encoded protein is CASSRGGYNEQFF.